The 28 T cell receptor beta chains below were found in one sample sequenced in a study of blood T cells in healthy people across ages. The authors ran a second PCR of about 6 to 12 cycles using a sample-barcoded 5' primer and a J-beta primer mix. TCRdb called the 5' RACE reads again in MiXCR, with one record for every CDR3 protein. The data show about 1.4 million distinct CDR3 sequences, approximately 59% seen once. The source material was blood. The receptors derive from a man younger than 30 in good health.

The chain couples TRBV20-1 to TRBJ2-5, with D perhaps TRBD2 (7 bases). The germline V gene encodes CDR1 DFQATT and CDR2 SNEGSKA (reference sequence). The CDR3 contains 20 residues. With 0 bases removed from V and 5 bases from J, the gap between germline ends came to 31 bases. The CDR3 here is CSARDPRRGLKLAVLETQYF. As DNA, the CDR3 is TGCAGTGCTAGAGATCCCCGGAGGGGGTTGAAGCTAGCGGTATTGGAGACCCAGTACTTC.

This clonotype occurred a few times. V and J are TRBV20-1 and TRBJ2-4; TRBD1 aligns across 8 bases. The DNA end is a closer match to TRBJ2-7, so the J assignment may be wrong. The CDR3 is 12 residues long. CDR1 and CDR2 from the germline V gene are DFQATT and SNEGSKA (reference sequence). Here the CDR3 reads CSVDRGGNEQYF. The CDR3 coding sequence is TGCAGTGTCGACAGGGGAGGTAACGAGCAGTACTTC.

CDR3 amino acids: CSAGAGSIYEQYF. The CDR3 DNA sequence: TGCAGCGCTGGGGCAGGGTCGATCTACGAGCAGTACTTC. This chain uses TRBV29-1 with TRBJ2-7, with D perhaps matching TRBD1 (5 bases). V was pared by 7 bases and J by 3 bases, with 16 bases between. The CDR3 is 13 amino acids. CDR1 SQVTM and CDR2 ANQGSEA come from the germline V gene.

J is TRBJ2-3 and V is TRBV6-2 or TRBV6-3; no reliable D call. The germline V gene encodes CDR1 MNHEY and CDR2 SVGEGT. This CDR3 spans 17 amino acids. V gave up 0 bases and J gave up 0 bases, with 13 bases separating them. This CDR3 reads CASSYSYTASSTDTQYF. Written as DNA, the CDR3 is TGTGCCAGCAGTTACTCCTATACAGCCTCTAGCACAGATACGCAGTATTTT.

This clonotype was seen repeatedly, ten times or more. This rearrangement joins TRBV20-1 to TRBJ2-5; D gene ambiguous. V gave up 3 bases and J gave up 1 base, with 12 bases separating them. Germline V gene data show CDR1 as DFQATT and CDR2 as SNEGSKA (reference sequence). CDR3 length: 14 residues. The CDR3 loop is CSARAQAPQETQYF. DNA for the CDR3: TGCAGTGCTAGGGCCCAGGCCCCCCAAGAGACCCAGTACTTC.

In this sample, this clonotype turned up once. This chain joins TRBV27 and TRBJ1-5, with 9 bases fitting TRBD1. The germline V gene encodes CDR1 MNHEY and CDR2 SMNVEV (reference sequence). The CDR3 extends over 15 amino acids. The V gene end was trimmed by 7 bases and the J gene end by 6 bases; junction bases not matched to a gene: 10. The CDR3 DNA reads TGTGCCAGCAAACAAGCCGGGACAGGGATTCAGCCCCAGCATTTT. It is translated as CASKQAGTGIQPQHF.

The rearrangement joins TRBV3-1 to TRBJ2-5; 7 bases map to TRBD1. The J call may be wrong; the DNA end is better matched by TRBJ2-7. CDR3 length: 14 amino acids. Looked up from germline, CDR1 is LGHDT and CDR2 is YNNKEL (reference sequence). This chain's CDR3 is CASSQSTGDYEQYF. DNA for the CDR3: TGTGCCAGCAGCCAAAGTACAGGGGATTACGAGCAGTACTTC.

This chain connects TRBV15 to TRBJ2-1; D possibly corresponds to TRBD2 (5 bases). Germline CDR1 and CDR2: LNHNV and YYDKDF (reference sequence). V was clipped by 3 bases and J by 10 bases, with 13 bases between them. This CDR3 contains 13 residues. CDR3 sequence: CATSRNSVGEQFF. In DNA, the CDR3 is TGTGCCACCAGCAGGAATAGCGTGGGGGAGCAGTTCTTC.

The chain links TRBV29-1 to TRBJ1-3; D remains unclear. There are 12 residues in the CDR3. Germline assignment: CDR1 SQVTM and CDR2 ANQGSEA. V lost 4 bases, J lost 2 bases, and 6 bases lay in between. CDR3 protein: CSVGGAGNTIYF. The CDR3 DNA follows: TGCAGCGTTGGGGGAGCTGGAAACACCATATATTTT. Full variable domain (missing parts from reference TRBV29-1 and TRBJ1-3): SAVISQKPSRDICQRGTSLTIQCQVDSQVTMMFWYRQQPGQSLTLIATANQGSEATYESGFVIDKFPISRPNLTFSTLTVSNMSPEDSSIYLCSVGGAGNTIYFGEGSWLTVV.

This chain links TRBV20-1 with TRBJ2-7, with D unclear. Germline V gene sequence: CDR1 DFQATT, CDR2 SNEGSKA (reference sequence). Trimming took off 2 bases at V and 3 bases at J, with 8 bases between the two ends. This CDR3 has 12 amino acids. The CDR3 bases are TGCAGTGCTAGAAGGAATTACTACGAGCAGTACTTC. This encodes CSARRNYYEQYF.

This chain joins TRBV20-1 and TRBJ2-7; the D is unclear. The ends were cut back, 2 bases at V and 3 bases at J, with 8 bases in the middle. Germline-derived CDR1 and CDR2 are DFQATT and SNEGSKA (reference sequence). The CDR3 contains 12 residues. The CDR3 sequence is CSARQTRYEQYF. The CDR3 DNA reads as TGCAGTGCTAGACAGACGCGCTACGAGCAGTACTTC.

The chain recombines TRBV25-1 with TRBJ2-4; tentative D call: TRBD1 (5 bases). The DNA end lines up better with TRBJ2-7; the J call may be wrong. The CDR3 contains 13 residues. From germline, CDR1 is MGHDK and CDR2 SYGVNS. CDR3 region: CASTLGAVYEQYF. The CDR3 DNA sequence: TGTGCCAGCACCCTAGGGGCAGTATACGAGCAGTACTTC.

This clonotype was observed at least ten times. The chain combines TRBV28 with TRBJ2-7; 8 positions agree with TRBD1. There are 14 residues in the CDR3. V lost 7 bases to trimming and J lost 0 bases; unmatched junction nucleotides: 5. Looked up from germline, CDR1 is MDHEN and CDR2 is SYDVKM. CDR3 in DNA: TGTGCCAGCAACCGACAGGGGACCTCCTACGAGCAGTACTTC. This gives the protein CASNRQGTSYEQYF.

The chain links TRBV6-5 to TRBJ1-5, with 7 bases lining up with TRBD1. The CDR3 covers 15 residues. J lost 0 bases, V lost 5 bases, and 4 bases had no gene match. CDR1 and CDR2 (germline): MNHEY, SVGAGI. The DNA for the CDR3 is TGTGCCAGCAGTGCGGGGACAGTTAGCAATCAGCCCCAGCATTTT. Its translation is CASSAGTVSNQPQHF.

This CDR3 is CASSPHSAGQGAQGYTF. CDR3 nucleotide sequence: TGCGCCAGCAGCCCTCACTCGGCGGGACAGGGGGCGCAGGGCTACACCTTC. The chain combines TRBV4-3 with TRBJ1-2, with 12 bases that match TRBD1. Trimming at V came to 4 bases and at J to 8 bases, leaving 14 bases not matched to a gene. From germline, CDR1 is LGHNA and CDR2 YSLEER. CDR3 size: 17 residues.

The chain is built from TRBV6-5 and TRBJ2-1; 10 bases map to TRBD1. V lost 0 bases and J lost 13; bases outside the gene matches: 6. This CDR3 contains 14 residues. Per the germline V gene, CDR1 is MNHEY and CDR2 is SVGAGI. The CDR3 DNA follows: TGTGCCAGCAGTTACTCGCGACAGGGGGCACCCCAGTTCTTC. Translation gives CASSYSRQGAPQFF.

The chain combines TRBV4-2 with TRBJ2-7; no firm D call. Germline V gene data show CDR1 as LGHNA and CDR2 as YNFKEQ. The CDR3 sequence is 13 residues long. V dropped 4 bases and J dropped 6 bases, with 13 bases sitting between them. CDR3 sequence (DNA): TGTGCCAGCAGCCCTTCGGACGAAGGCGAGCAGTACTTC. Its protein is CASSPSDEGEQYF.

The DNA of the CDR3 is TGTGCCAGCAATCAACTGGGGCAGAACCCCTCCGAGCAGTACTTC. It specifies CASNQLGQNPSEQYF. This chain uses TRBV2 with TRBJ2-7, with D maybe TRBD1 (5 bases). CDR1 is SNHLY and CDR2 is FYNNEI in the germline V gene. The CDR3 runs 15 residues. With 7 bases removed from V and 6 bases from J, the gap between germline ends came to 22 bases. Using reference TRBV2 and TRBJ2-7 for the parts outside the CDR3, the full variable domain is EPEVTQTPSHQVTQMGQEVILRCVPISNHLYFYWYRQILGQKVEFLVSFYNNEISEKSEIFDDQFSVERPDGSNFTLKIRSTKLEDSAMYFCASNQLGQNPSEQYFGPGTRLTVT.

The chain joins TRBV29-1 to TRBJ1-4; a weak D match, TRBD1 (6 bases). This CDR3 region has 14 residues. Trimming removed 7 bases at V and 2 bases at J, with 14 bases between. CDR1 and CDR2 from the germline V gene are SQVTM and ANQGSEA. The DNA of the CDR3 is TGCAGCGCCCAAGAGGGGGGGACTAATGAAAAACTGTTTTTT. It encodes CSAQEGGTNEKLFF.

There are a few counts of this clonotype. The rearrangement uses TRBV6-1 and TRBJ2-5, with TRBD1 as a possible D gene (6 bases). V gave up 7 bases and J gave up 7 bases, with 16 bases separating them. The CDR3 has 13 residues. The germline V gene encodes CDR1 MNHNS and CDR2 SASEGT. CDR3 sequence: CASIRDQGGTQYF. The DNA for the CDR3 is TGTGCCAGCATCCGGGACCAAGGGGGGACCCAGTACTTC.

This clonotype was observed a few times. The V call is TRBV5-1, the J call TRBJ2-5; 7 nucleotides agree with TRBD2. V gave up 1 base and J gave up 2 bases; unmatched junction bases: 14. Germline V lookup: CDR1 SGHRS, CDR2 YFSETQ. CDR3 length equals 18 residues. In DNA form, the CDR3 reads TGCGCCAGCAGCTTGTGGGGACTAAAGCGGGATCGGCAAGAGACCCAGTACTTC. Amino acids: CASSLWGLKRDRQETQYF.

Written as DNA, the CDR3 is TGTGCCATTTTGAACGGGACAGGGGGTAGGCAGCCCCAGCATTTT. Its translation is CAILNGTGGRQPQHF. The chain uses TRBV19 and TRBJ1-5; TRBD1 aligns across 11 bases. The CDR3 totals 15 residues. The V gene's germline CDR1 is LNHDA and CDR2 SQIVND (reference sequence). V was pared by 10 bases and J by 7 bases, with 12 bases of the junction left unmatched.

The CDR3 is CASRTEGLAVNEQFF. The DNA for the CDR3 is TGTGCCAGCAGAACAGAGGGACTAGCGGTTAATGAGCAGTTCTTC. The J gene is TRBJ2-1, the V gene TRBV6-6; 11 nucleotides agree with TRBD2. The CDR3 spans 15 residues. Germline trimming cut 6 bases from V and 7 bases from J; bases unmatched to any gene: 8. From germline, CDR1 is MNHNY and CDR2 SVGAGI (reference sequence).

The chain joins TRBV5-5 to TRBJ1-1; a weak D match, TRBD1 (5 bases). The CDR3 runs 16 residues. V lost 4 bases and J 0 bases, leaving 16 bases between the germline ends. CDR1 is SGHKS and CDR2 is YYEKEE in the germline V gene (reference sequence). The CDR3 reads CASSAKVGRVNTEAFF. CDR3 nucleotide sequence: TGTGCCAGCAGCGCTAAAGTGGGCAGGGTGAACACTGAAGCTTTCTTT.

The V and J genes are TRBV11-2 and TRBJ2-2, with 10 bases aligning to TRBD2. The germline V gene encodes CDR1 SGHAT and CDR2 FQNNGV. V dropped 1 base and J dropped 7; count of bases not matched to a gene: 15. This CDR3 is built from 19 residues. CDR3 region: CASSLVRRPAGGLVGELFF. Written as DNA, the CDR3 is TGTGCCAGCAGCTTAGTACGACGTCCAGCGGGGGGGCTGGTCGGGGAGCTGTTTTTT.

The genes are TRBV25-1 and TRBJ1-4; no definite D call. Germline-derived CDR1 and CDR2 are MGHDK and SYGVNS. With 2 bases removed from V and 0 bases from J, the gap between germline ends came to 16 bases. The CDR3 extends over 18 amino acids. The CDR3 bases are TGTGCCAGCAGTGAAAGTGTGAGCAACCCCCCAACTAATGAAAAACTGTTTTTT. Translating it yields CASSESVSNPPTNEKLFF.

This clonotype was counted a few times. The rearrangement joins TRBV4-3 to TRBJ2-7; the match to TRBD2 covers 7 bases. Germline V gene data show CDR1 as LGHNA and CDR2 as YSLEER. The CDR3 runs 15 residues. V was clipped by 0 bases and J by 3 bases; unmatched bases: 5. Here the CDR3 DNA reads TGCGCCAGCAGCCAAGATATTTGGGGGGGCTACGAGCAGTACTTC. Translating it yields CASSQDIWGGYEQYF.

V is TRBV5-1 and J is TRBJ2-7, with D possibly TRBD2 on 5 matching bases. Trimming left V 7 bases short and J 4 bases short, with 15 bases between. The CDR3 sequence is 13 residues long. Germline CDR1 reads SGHRS; CDR2 reads YFSETQ. The CDR3 sequence is CASSSGNVYEQYF. For the CDR3, the DNA is TGCGCCAGCTCGTCCGGGAACGTATACGAGCAGTACTTC.